This passage covers 23 T cell receptor beta chains from one sample sequenced in a study of tissue-resident memory T cells in lung cancer. Sorting of CD8+ T cells was based on CD103 expression. TCR sequencing libraries incorporated unique molecular identifiers. MiXCR was run by TCRdb on the reads, yielding one entry per CDR3 protein. Of about 280 distinct CDR3 sequences in the sample, 23% were seen once. The sample taken for sequencing was CD103- CD8+ T cells from lung tumor tissue. Source of these receptors: a human donor with treatment-naive lung cancer (subtype not recorded).

This sequence joins TRBV5-1 and TRBJ1-1; D unclear. Germline-derived CDR1 and CDR2 are SGHRS and YFSETQ. The CDR3 loop spans 17 amino acids. Trimming removed 0 bases from V and 3 bases from J, with 18 bases in between. CDR3: CASSLAGRNNIDTEAFF. In DNA form, the CDR3 reads TGCGCCAGCAGCTTGGCCGGACGGAATAATATAGACACTGAAGCTTTCTTT. The entire variable domain, with the rest obtained from reference TRBV5-1 and TRBJ1-1, is as follows: KAGVTQTPRYLIKTRGQQVTLSCSPISGHRSVSWYQQTPGQGLQFLFEYFSETQRNKGNFPGRFSGRQFSNSRSEMNVSTLELGDSALYLCASSLAGRNNIDTEAFFGQGTRLTVV.

Within the sample, this clonotype is large. This chain connects TRBV7-9 to TRBJ2-1; the match to TRBD1 covers 9 bases. Trimming at V came to 1 base and at J to 9 bases, leaving 4 bases not matched to a gene. CDR1 and CDR2 from the germline V gene are SEHNR and FQNEAQ (reference sequence). The CDR3 extends over 14 amino acids. DNA for the CDR3: TGTGCCAGCAGCTTAGAGGACAGGGGACGTGAGCAGTTCTTC. Amino acids: CASSLEDRGREQFF.

The sample holds a few counts of this clonotype. The chain joins TRBV10-3 to TRBJ2-1; D is possibly TRBD2 (5 bases). The CDR3 is 13 residues long. Germline V CDR1 and CDR2: ENHRY, SYGVKD. V lost 0 bases, J lost 14 bases, and 14 bases lay in between. This CDR3 reads CAISESTTVLKFF. The CDR3, as DNA: TGTGCCATCAGTGAGTCGACTACAGTCCTTAAGTTCTTC.

This clonotype was seen only a few times. The chain carries TRBV10-1 and TRBJ2-1; tentative D call: TRBD1 (6 bases). Germline V CDR1 and CDR2: WNHNN, SYGVQD (reference sequence). This CDR3 comprises 14 residues. Trimming pared 2 bases from V and 9 bases from J, leaving 14 bases between. CDR3 protein: CASSEDQGLSEQFF. CDR3 nucleotide sequence: TGCGCCAGCAGTGAGGATCAGGGGTTGAGTGAGCAGTTCTTC.

This clonotype was seen a handful of times. V gene TRBV5-1 combines with J gene TRBJ2-7; possibly TRBD1 for D (6 bases). The CDR3 loop spans 13 amino acids. Germline assignment: CDR1 SGHRS and CDR2 YFSETQ. V dropped 3 bases and J dropped 2 bases, with 9 bases sitting between them. CDR3 DNA: TGCGCCAGCAGCTGGGACAAGCCCTACGAGCAGTACTTC. As protein: CASSWDKPYEQYF. Combining the CDR3 with reference TRBV5-1 and TRBJ2-7 gives the whole variable domain KAGVTQTPRYLIKTRGQQVTLSCSPISGHRSVSWYQQTPGQGLQFLFEYFSETQRNKGNFPGRFSGRQFSNSRSEMNVSTLELGDSALYLCASSWDKPYEQYFGPGTRLTVT.

The chain is built from TRBV29-1 and TRBJ2-2; 10 bases fit TRBD2. The CDR3 spans 13 residues. The trim removed 5 bases at V and 4 bases at J, leaving 1 base unmatched. Germline lookup yields CDR1 SQVTM and CDR2 ANQGSEA. CDR3 in DNA: TGCAGCGTTAAGCGGGAGGGCACCGGGGAGCTGTTTTTT. It codes for CSVKREGTGELFF.

The chain recombines TRBV29-1 with TRBJ2-5, with D possibly matching TRBD2 (6 bases). V was shortened by 3 bases and J by 5 bases, with 13 bases between the two germline ends. The CDR3 consists of 13 residues. CDR1 and CDR2 from the germline V gene are SQVTM and ANQGSEA. CDR3 sequence (DNA): TGCAGCGTTGATCCGGAGGGATTGGAGACCCAGTACTTC. It specifies CSVDPEGLETQYF.

This clonotype was observed a handful of times. The gene calls are TRBV29-1 and TRBJ1-1; 8 nucleotides agree with TRBD1. This CDR3 region has 13 residues. Trimming took 3 bases from V and 3 from J; bases not matched to a gene: 3. Germline-derived CDR1 and CDR2 are SQVTM and ANQGSEA. The CDR3 region is CSVDETGDTEAFF. As DNA, the CDR3 is TGCAGCGTTGACGAGACAGGGGACACTGAAGCTTTCTTT.

The chain combines TRBV12-3 or TRBV12-4 with TRBJ2-2; 7 nucleotides agree with TRBD1. V dropped 7 bases and J dropped 8; count of bases not matched to a gene: 16. There are 16 residues in the CDR3. CDR3: CASTSTGIVGQGELFF. The CDR3 coding sequence is TGTGCCAGCACTTCGACAGGGATAGTTGGTCAGGGGGAGCTGTTTTTT.

The chain carries TRBV11-2 and TRBJ1-2; D possibly corresponds to TRBD1 (6 bases). Trimming shortened V by 1 base and J by 6 bases, and 12 bases separated the two germline ends. There are 14 residues in the CDR3. CDR1 is SGHAT and CDR2 is FQNNGV in the germline V gene. The CDR3 DNA reads TGTGCCAGCAGCTTAGGCGGGGGCCTCGATGGCTACACCTTC. Protein: CASSLGGGLDGYTF. The full variable domain, in which reference TRBV11-2 and TRBJ1-2 provide the parts outside the CDR3, is EAGVAQSPRYKIIEKRQSVAFWCNPISGHATLYWYQQILGQGPKLLIQFQNNGVVDDSQLPKDRFSAERLKGVDSTLKIQPAKLEDSAVYLCASSLGGGLDGYTFGSGTRLTVV.

By share, this clonotype ranks as medium-sized. V usage is TRBV7-9 and J usage is TRBJ2-2; D is undetermined. This CDR3 is built from 14 residues. Germline CDR1 is SEHNR and CDR2 is FQNEAQ (reference sequence). V was pared by 4 bases and J by 0 bases, with 6 bases between. As DNA, the CDR3 is TGTGCCAGCAGCTCAAATCCGAACACCGGGGAGCTGTTTTTT. Its protein is CASSSNPNTGELFF.

By share of the sample, this clonotype is medium-sized. The chain couples TRBV27 to TRBJ2-3; 8 bases are shared with TRBD2. Germline V CDR1 and CDR2: MNHEY, SMNVEV (reference sequence). V lost 3 bases to trimming and J lost 5 bases; unmatched junction nucleotides: 7. CDR3 length: 15 amino acids. This CDR3 reads CASSFGAGERDTQYF. Here the CDR3 DNA reads TGTGCCAGCAGTTTCGGAGCGGGAGAGCGAGATACGCAGTATTTT.

This chain uses TRBV5-1 with TRBJ2-3; D is unresolved. Germline V gene data show CDR1 as SGHRS and CDR2 as YFSETQ. Deletions cut 0 bases from V and 3 bases from J, with 23 bases between. This CDR3 is 19 amino acids long. CDR3: CASSLAPLSGDRRTDTQYF. The DNA of the CDR3 is TGCGCCAGCAGCTTGGCTCCTCTCTCAGGAGATAGACGTACAGATACGCAGTATTTT. Together with reference TRBV5-1 and TRBJ2-3, the CDR3 gives the full variable domain: KAGVTQTPRYLIKTRGQQVTLSCSPISGHRSVSWYQQTPGQGLQFLFEYFSETQRNKGNFPGRFSGRQFSNSRSEMNVSTLELGDSALYLCASSLAPLSGDRRTDTQYFGPGTRLTVL.

The chain uses TRBV7-8 and TRBJ2-7; D is unresolved. V dropped 0 bases and J dropped 4 bases, with 7 bases sitting between them. This CDR3 has 13 amino acids. Per germline, CDR1 SGHVS and CDR2 FQNEAQ. CDR3 loop: CASSLAPGYEQYF. CDR3 sequence (DNA): TGTGCCAGCAGCTTAGCGCCGGGTTACGAGCAGTACTTC.

By frequency in the sample, this clonotype is hyperexpanded. The chain is built from TRBV2 and TRBJ2-5; the match to TRBD2 covers 7 bases. Germline CDR1 and CDR2: SNHLY and FYNNEI. Unmatched junction bases numbered 1, after V lost 5 bases and J lost 1 base. The CDR3 spans 13 residues. The CDR3 sequence is CASSRLAQETQYF. The CDR3, as DNA: TGTGCCAGCAGTAGACTAGCCCAAGAGACCCAGTACTTC.

This clonotype showed up just a few times. The chain uses TRBV5-5 and TRBJ1-6; D might be TRBD1 (6 bases). V was clipped by 3 bases and J by 7 bases, with 14 bases between them. The germline V gene has CDR1 SGHKS and CDR2 YYEKEE (reference sequence). CDR3 length: 15 amino acids. CDR3 loop: CASSWGRGANSPLHF. The CDR3 bases are TGTGCCAGCAGCTGGGGCAGGGGCGCAAATTCACCCCTCCACTTT. The variable domain in full, completed from reference TRBV5-5 and TRBJ1-6, reads DAGVTQSPTHLIKTRGQQVTLRCSPISGHKSVSWYQQVLGQGPQFIFQYYEKEERGRGNFPDRFSARQFPNYSSELNVNALLLGDSALYLCASSWGRGANSPLHFGNGTRLTVT.

V usage is TRBV4-1 and J usage is TRBJ1-1; the D gene is possibly TRBD1 (5 bases). The CDR3 spans 14 residues. V was clipped by 2 bases and J by 3 bases, with 10 bases between them. Germline V gene sequence: CDR1 MGHRA, CDR2 YSYEKL. CDR3 amino acids: CASSQFGGDTEAFF. CDR3 DNA sequence: TGCGCCAGCAGCCAATTCGGGGGAGACACTGAAGCTTTCTTT.

This clonotype is large within its sample. V gene TRBV5-1 combines with J gene TRBJ1-2; 9 bases match TRBD1. This CDR3 has 15 residues. Germline values: CDR1 SGHRS, CDR2 YFSETQ. Trimming cost V 0 bases and J 5 bases; bases outside gene matches: 5. For the CDR3, the DNA is TGCGCCAGCAGCTTGGAGGGACAGGGCCCATATGGCTACACCTTC. This translates into CASSLEGQGPYGYTF.

Comment on this clonotype: This likely reflects a read error, since a far larger clone is one base away. V gene TRBV7-8 combines with J gene TRBJ2-7; possibly TRBD2 for D (6 bases). This CDR3 has 13 residues. Germline V CDR1 and CDR2: SGHVS, FQNEAQ. The V gene lost 2 bases and the J gene lost 7 bases, with 12 bases spanning the gap. The CDR3 region is CASSLSEGNEQYF. In nucleotides, the CDR3 is TGTGCCAGCAGCTTATCGGAGGGTAATGAGCAGTACTTC.

This clonotype was observed a handful of times. In nucleotides, the CDR3 is TGCAGTGCTAGAGATCTGACTAGCGGGAGTGTCGGGGAGCTGTTTTTT. Protein product: CSARDLTSGSVGELFF. The chain carries TRBV20-1 and TRBJ2-2; TRBD2 matches 12 bases. V shed 0 bases and J 7 bases; nucleotides not matched to a gene: 6. The germline gives CDR1 DFQATT, CDR2 SNEGSKA (reference sequence). This CDR3 has 16 amino acids.

The chain couples TRBV7-9 to TRBJ2-7; D is tentatively TRBD1 or TRBD2 (5 bases each). This CDR3 contains 15 residues. V was pared by 4 bases and J by 3 bases, with 16 bases between. Germline CDR1 SEHNR, CDR2 FQNEAQ (reference sequence). The CDR3 region has the DNA TGTGCCAGCAGCTCCCGGAAGGGGAGTAACTACGAGCAGTACTTC. Its protein product is CASSSRKGSNYEQYF.

This clonotype has a handful of counts. V is TRBV9 and J is TRBJ2-2; D is uncertain. V was shortened by 2 bases and J by 5 bases, with 4 bases between the two germline ends. CDR3 length: 12 residues. CDR1 is SGDLS and CDR2 is YYNGEE in the germline V gene. CDR3 nucleotides: TGTGCCAGCAGCGTGGGGACCGGGGAGCTGTTTTTT. Protein: CASSVGTGELFF.

This clonotype was counted a few times. The chain employs TRBV21-1 and TRBJ2-5. TRBV21-1 is classified as a pseudogene. The CDR3 spans 12 residues. In DNA, the CDR3 is TGTGCCAGCAGCAAGATAGCAGAGACCCAGTACTTC. Amino acid sequence: CASSKIAETQYF.